The clone carrying this T cell receptor beta chain was picked up a small number of times. What it recognizes is unknown. These data belong to a study of beta chain features in type 1 diabetes. The study, taken as a whole, reports: A potential influence of HLA type upon TCRB rearrangement remained unresolved herein.

Reverse transcription of all isolated RNA meant that expressed TCRB transcripts were sequenced. The protocol was immunoSEQ multiplex PCR, while the TCRdb copy is restricted to in-frame clones and leaves out a portion. The sample includes approximately 160,000 clones, less than 9.5% seen only once; the top ten take about 0.6%. Sequencing used central memory CD4+ T cells from blood. The sequence was obtained from a man aged 18 to 30 in good health.

The CDR3 DNA reads TGTGCCAGCAGTGAAGTAGGGGAGGTAGATACGCAGTATTTT. The encoded protein is CASSEVGEVDTQYF. The chain links TRBV25-1 to TRBJ2-3; a possible D gene is TRBD2 (6 bases). Germline lookup yields CDR1 MGHDK and CDR2 SYGVNS. This CDR3 comprises 14 residues. The V end lost 2 bases, the J end lost 5 bases, and 11 bases lay between the germline ends.